This is a list of T cell receptor beta chains from one sample in a study of blood T cells in healthy people across ages. TCRdb re-derived calls from the 5' RACE reads in MiXCR, one entry per CDR3 protein. This table has fewer than 1,000,000 distinct CDR3 sequences, around 45% appearing once. Sequences were obtained from blood. These receptors all stem from a man aged 55 to 70 in good health. CDR3s include the opening cysteine and the closing phenylalanine or tryptophan. A D gene is named only where the DNA matches it firmly. Clone size is shown for a subset of rows, as once, few, many or a class of expanded clone.

V	J	D	size	CDR3	DNA
TRBV7-9	TRBJ2-5	TRBD1	NA	CASSLRDRGLLETQYF	TGTGCCAGCAGCTTACGGGACAGGGGGCTCTTAGAGACCCAGTACTTC
TRBV7-8	TRBJ2-7	TRBD2	few	CASSLLGGLAGGEQYF	TGTGCCAGCAGCTTACTCGGGGGACTAGCGGGGGGCGAGCAGTACTTC
TRBV20-1	TRBJ2-1	TRBD1	few	CSARVTLGTGQSYEQFF	TGCAGTGCTAGAGTTACTCTTGGGACAGGGCAATCTTATGAGCAGTTCTTC
TRBV20-1	TRBJ1-6	TRBD1	few	CSARDRGQLSPLHF	TGCAGTGCCAGGGACAGGGGACAACTTTCACCCCTCCACTTT
TRBV4-3	TRBJ2-3	TRBD2	NA	CASSQTAGGVTDTQYF	TGCGCCAGCAGCCAAACAGCGGGGGGAGTGACAGATACGCAGTATTTT
TRBV5-1	TRBJ2-1	NA	NA	CASGDTNSYNEQFF	TGCGCCAGCGGGGACACGAACTCCTACAATGAGCAGTTCTTC
TRBV5-1	TRBJ2-5	TRBD2	NA	CASRGLAGYQETQYF	TGCGCCAGCAGAGGACTAGCGGGGTATCAAGAGACCCAGTACTTC
TRBV20-1	TRBJ1-5	TRBD1	few	CSARDRQGWQPQHF	TGCAGTGCTAGAGACCGACAGGGGTGGCAGCCCCAGCATTTT
TRBV28	TRBJ2-7	TRBD2	NA	CASSSPGTSGTYEQYF	TGTGCCAGCAGTTCCCCTGGGACTAGCGGGACCTACGAGCAGTACTTC
TRBV7-3	TRBJ2-6	NA	NA	CAWSVGAGCGANVLTF	TGTGCCTGGAGTGTAGGGGCAGGGTGTGGGGCCAACGTCCTGACTTTC
TRBV9	TRBJ2-7	NA	NA	CASSEGTSYEQYF	TGTGCCAGCAGCGAGGGAACATCCTACGAGCAGTACTTC
TRBV12-3/TRBV12-4	TRBJ1-6	TRBD1	few	CASSRTGVKPYNSPLHF	TGTGCCAGCAGTCGGACAGGCGTAAAACCTTATAATTCACCCCTCCACTTT
TRBV20-1	TRBJ2-4	TRBD2	NA	CSASAQRGGKNIQYF	TGCAGTGCTAGCGCCCAGCGGGGAGGCAAAAACATTCAGTACTTC
TRBV4-2	TRBJ1-5	NA	NA	CASSQEGGPFHQPQHF	TGTGCCAGCAGCCAAGAGGGAGGACCCTTTCATCAGCCCCAGCATTTT
TRBV28	TRBJ2-1	TRBD2	few	CASSPGGNDNEQFF	TGTGCCAGCAGTCCGGGAGGGAACGACAATGAGCAGTTCTTC
TRBV6-5	TRBJ1-1	NA	NA	CASSYKGRNTEAFF	TGTGCCAGCAGTTACAAAGGAAGAAACACTGAAGCTTTCTTT
TRBV20-1	TRBJ2-7	NA	few	CSAIPPGVQAYEQYF	TGCAGTGCTATACCCCCGGGGGTGCAAGCCTACGAGCAGTACTTC
TRBV5-5	TRBJ2-7	TRBD1	NA	CASTRTGDPYEQYF	TGTGCCAGCACACGGACAGGGGATCCCTACGAGCAGTACTTC
TRBV25-1	TRBJ1-1	NA	NA	CASEIAGNMNTEAFF	TGTGCCAGTGAAATCGCAGGGAACATGAACACTGAAGCTTTCTTT
TRBV21-1	TRBJ2-1	NA	few	CASSIRRNEQFF	TGTGCCAGCAGTATCAGGCGGAATGAGCAGTTCTTC
TRBV7-2	TRBJ2-3	NA	NA	CASSRLGHSTNTQYF	TGTGCCAGCAGTCGACTGGGACATAGCACAAATACGCAGTATTTT
TRBV6-1	TRBJ2-1	TRBD2	NA	CASNEAGGYNEQFF	TGTGCCAGCAACGAAGCGGGGGGCTACAATGAGCAGTTCTTC
TRBV4-3	TRBJ2-7	TRBD2	many	CASSQDRGSGTPYEQYF	TGCGCCAGCAGCCAAGATCGGGGTAGCGGGACCCCCTACGAGCAGTACTTC
TRBV6-1	TRBJ2-5	TRBD1	NA	CASSEGIGPGQQETQYF	TGTGCCAGCAGTGAAGGAATTGGTCCGGGACAGCAAGAGACCCAGTACTTC
TRBV4-3	TRBJ2-3	TRBD1	NA	CASSQDKTGLTDTQYF	TGCGCCAGCAGCCAAGATAAGACAGGGTTAACAGATACGCAGTATTTT
TRBV20-1	TRBJ2-3	NA	NA	CSFGEKRTSTDTQYF	TGCAGTTTCGGGGAAAAGCGAACGAGCACAGATACGCAGTATTTT
TRBV10-1	TRBJ2-5	NA	NA	CASSDSWTRGVQETQYF	TGCGCCAGCAGTGACAGCTGGACCAGGGGAGTCCAAGAGACCCAGTACTTC
TRBV5-5	TRBJ2-4	NA	NA	CASRLETVNIQYF	TGTGCCAGCAGACTCGAGACTGTAAACATTCAGTACTTC
TRBV12-3/TRBV12-4	TRBJ2-7	NA	NA	CASSLNGHSYEQYF	TGTGCCAGCAGTTTGAACGGTCACTCCTACGAGCAGTACTTC